Listed below are T cell receptor beta chains from one sample, sequenced in a study of shared clonotypes between healthy human individuals. The protocol was immunoSEQ multiplex PCR, while the TCRdb copy is restricted to in-frame clones and leaves out a portion. The sample has 2,100,000 or so clones, approximately 94% seen once. Material for sequencing was naive CD4+ T cells sorted from blood. These TCRs come from a man aged 18 to 29 in good health. CDR3s include the opening cysteine and the closing phenylalanine or tryptophan. The order of the fields is V gene, J gene, D gene, clone size, CDR3 DNA, CDR3 protein. The D gene is left open where the match is weak. Some rows have no size entry. The others give once, few or many, or a class for an expanded clone.

TRBV9	TRBJ2-5	-	-	TGTGCCAGCAGCGTAGGGGGCGGGGACTCACAGACCCAGTACTTC	CASSVGGGDSQTQYF
TRBV6-1	TRBJ2-7	-	-	TGTGCCAGCAGCTCCGTCCCGGGACTTGGATACGAGCAGTACTTC	CASSSVPGLGYEQYF
TRBV28	TRBJ2-1	-	once	TGTGCCGGCTCGAGGACCGGCTCCTACAATGAGCAGTTCTTC	CAGSRTGSYNEQFF
TRBV9	TRBJ2-5	-	-	TGTGCCAGCAGCGTAGTAGGGATGAGTGAGACCCAGTACTTC	CASSVVGMSETQYF
TRBV6-1	TRBJ2-5	-	-	TGTGCCAGCAGTGAAGGTCATGGGGGCGTAGAGACCCAGTACTTC	CASSEGHGGVETQYF
TRBV10-2	TRBJ1-2	-	-	TGCGCCAGCAGCCCAGGGACGGCTAACTATGGCTACACCTTC	CASSPGTANYGYTF
TRBV6-6	TRBJ2-3	-	-	TGTGCCAGCAGTATGTCGGGTCGCACAGATACGCAGTATTTT	CASSMSGRTDTQYF
TRBV5-1	TRBJ1-2	TRBD1	-	TGCGCCAGCAGCTCCGGACAGGGGGATGGCTACACCTTC	CASSSGQGDGYTF
TRBV15	TRBJ1-1	-	-	TGTGCCACCAGCAGAGATCCCTACACTGAAGCTTTCTTT	CATSRDPYTEAFF
TRBV2	TRBJ2-3	-	-	TGTGCCAGCAGCGTTGACTCACTAGGTCCAGATACGCAGTATTTT	CASSVDSLGPDTQYF
TRBV6-1	TRBJ2-3	TRBD1	few	TGTGCCAGCAGTGAAGCCCCCCCGACAGGGGAGCAAGATACGCAGTATTTT	CASSEAPPTGEQDTQYF
TRBV7-2	TRBJ1-6	TRBD1	-	TGTGCCAGCAGCCTAGGGACAGGGATGAGGTTTGGTGTACCCCTCCACTTT	CASSLGTGMRFGVPLHF
TRBV10-3	TRBJ2-3	-	-	TGTGCCAGCGGAACGTGGGCTGATACGCAGTATTTT	CASGTWADTQYF
TRBV7-2	TRBJ2-7	-	-	TGTGCCAGCAGCTTAGTTCCGGACGTGAGGTCCTACGAGCAGTACTTC	CASSLVPDVRSYEQYF
TRBV5-8	TRBJ1-6	-	-	TGTGCCAGCAGCTGGGCACCATTTGGGGGTAATTCACCCCTCCACTTT	CASSWAPFGGNSPLHF
TRBV7-9	TRBJ2-7	TRBD2	-	TGTGCCAGCAGCCAGGACCGGGAGGTCTACGAGCAGTACTTC	CASSQDREVYEQYF
TRBV5-4	TRBJ1-6	TRBD1	-	TGTGCCAGCAGCTCGTTACGGACAGGGTTTTATTCACCCCTCCACTTT	CASSSLRTGFYSPLHF
TRBV28	TRBJ2-4	-	-	TGTGCCAGCAGTCCCCAGGGTGCCAAAAACATTCAGTACTTC	CASSPQGAKNIQYF
TRBV6-5	TRBJ1-2	-	-	TGTGCCAGCAGTCCCGTCTCGGAAGGCTATGGCTACACCTTC	CASSPVSEGYGYTF
TRBV5-4	TRBJ2-1	-	-	TGTGCCAGCAGCCTCCTAGGGGGTGAGCAGTTCTTC	CASSLLGGEQFF
TRBV7-2	TRBJ1-2	-	-	TGTGCCAGCAGCTCGGGGTCACAGGGTGCTAACTATGGCTACACCTTC	CASSSGSQGANYGYTF
TRBV10-3	TRBJ2-3	-	-	TGTGCCATCAGTGATCGGGGAAAAAGCACAGATACGCAGTATTTT	CAISDRGKSTDTQYF
TRBV30	TRBJ1-1	-	-	TGTGCCTGGAGCGCCGGGACCCGTGAAGCTTTCTTT	CAWSAGTREAFF
TRBV5-1	TRBJ2-6	-	-	TGCGCCAGCAGCTTGGCCATGGGGAGCTCTGGGGCCAACGTCCTGACTTTC	CASSLAMGSSGANVLTF
TRBV6-5	TRBJ1-2	-	-	TGTGCCAGCAGCAGGAGGGGAGATAACTATGGCTACACCTTC	CASSRRGDNYGYTF
TRBV7-2	TRBJ1-2	TRBD1	-	TGTGCCAGCAGCGCGGACAGGGGATGGAATGGCTACACCTTC	CASSADRGWNGYTF
TRBV9	TRBJ2-3	TRBD1	-	TGTGCCAGCAGCCCCAACCCCTCGGGACAGAGATTAGATACGCAGTATTTT	CASSPNPSGQRLDTQYF
TRBV30	TRBJ1-1	-	-	TGTGCCTGGAGTGCAGGAATGAACACTGAAGCTTTCTTT	CAWSAGMNTEAFF
TRBV10-2	TRBJ2-5	-	-	TGCGCCAGCAGTGAATCGGGACCCATCCAAGAGACCCAGTACTTC	CASSESGPIQETQYF
TRBV18	TRBJ1-1	-	-	TGTGCCAGCTCACCATGGTCCGGGAACACTGAAGCTTTCTTT	CASSPWSGNTEAFF
TRBV2	TRBJ1-5	-	-	TGTGCCAGCAGAGATCGTCCCGTCGGCAATCAGCCCCAGCATTTT	CASRDRPVGNQPQHF
TRBV6-5	TRBJ1-1	-	-	TGTGCCAGCAGTTACGGGGGAAACACTGAAGCTTTCTTT	CASSYGGNTEAFF
TRBV18	TRBJ2-1	-	-	TGTGCCAGCTCCTCCGGCCCCTACAATGAGCAGTTCTTC	CASSSGPYNEQFF
TRBV21-1	TRBJ1-4	-	-	TGTGCCAGCAGCTTCGGACAGGGCGAAAATGAAAAACTGTTTTTT	CASSFGQGENEKLFF
TRBV2	TRBJ1-1	-	-	TGTGCCAGCACCCCACAGGGCCGCACTGAAGCTTTCTTT	CASTPQGRTEAFF
TRBV7-9	TRBJ2-2	-	few	TGTGCCAGCAATTCCGGGGAGCTGTTTTTT	CASNSGELFF
TRBV7-8	TRBJ2-1	-	-	TGTGCCAGCAGCTTACCGGGGGCAGGGGTGGGTGAGCAGTTCTTC	CASSLPGAGVGEQFF
TRBV5-1	TRBJ2-1	-	-	TGCGCCAGCAGCTTGTCTGGGGGCTCCTACAATGAGCAGTTCTTC	CASSLSGGSYNEQFF
TRBV6-1	TRBJ1-2	-	-	TGTGCCAGCAGTGAAGCGCGGCGGTCTAGCTATGGCTACACCTTC	CASSEARRSSYGYTF
TRBV11-2	TRBJ2-3	-	-	TGTGCCAGCAGCTTCGGCCAGGTCATGACAGATACGCAGTATTTT	CASSFGQVMTDTQYF
TRBV14	TRBJ2-3	TRBD2	once	TGTGCCAGCAGCCGGGGAGCGGGAGTTACAGATACGCAGTATTTT	CASSRGAGVTDTQYF
TRBV2	TRBJ2-7	TRBD1	once	TGTGCCAGCACAAGGACAGGTCCGGGGGAGCAGTACTTC	CASTRTGPGEQYF
TRBV6-5	TRBJ2-7	TRBD2	-	TGTGCCAGCAGTCCCACTAGCGGGAGGGCCCTCGAGCAGTACTTC	CASSPTSGRALEQYF
TRBV2	TRBJ2-7	-	-	TGTGCCAGCAAGGCGGGGGGACAGTACGAGCAGTACTTC	CASKAGGQYEQYF
TRBV19	TRBJ1-5	-	-	TGTGCCAGTAGTAATGACAGGCCCAATCAGCCCCAGCATTTT	CASSNDRPNQPQHF